The 24 T cell receptor beta chains given below trace back to one sample, sequenced in a study of CD8 T cells in Susac syndrome. The authors reverse transcribed about 0.45 to 1 ug RNA with random hexamers. TCRdb ran MiXCR on the immunoSEQ multiplex PCR reads and lists one entry per CDR3 protein. Here the sample spans about 150,000 distinct CDR3 sequences, 85% to 95% being singletons. Material: CD4+ T cells from PBMCs. These receptors came from a human donor with Susac syndrome.

The rearrangement uses TRBV5-1 and TRBJ2-4; D tentatively fits TRBD1 or TRBD2 (5 bases each). V gave up 3 bases and J gave up 5 bases, with 12 bases separating them. From germline, CDR1 is SGHRS and CDR2 YFSETQ. The CDR3 is 14 amino acids. CDR3 residues: CASSYGTIQNIQYF. The CDR3 coding sequence is TGCGCCAGCAGCTACGGGACCATCCAAAACATTCAGTACTTC.

This chain connects TRBV9 to TRBJ2-1; TRBD2 is a possible D gene (6 bases). V lost 1 base to trimming and J lost 5 bases, with 16 bases between them. The CDR3 sequence is 16 residues long. In germline, CDR1 is SGDLS, CDR2 YYNGEE. In nucleotides, the CDR3 is TGTGCCAGCAGCGTATCGGCGGGGAAAAGAGACAATGAGCAGTTCTTC. Its protein product is CASSVSAGKRDNEQFF.

The gene calls are TRBV18 and TRBJ2-5, with a weak D call TRBD1 (6 bases). The CDR3 runs 14 residues. From germline, CDR1 is KGHSH and CDR2 LQKENI. Trimming took off 3 bases at V and 4 bases at J, with 12 bases between the two ends. CDR3 nucleotide sequence: TGTGCCAGCTCACCGGGACACGAGAGAGAGACCCAGTACTTC. Translated, it gives CASSPGHERETQYF.

Here the CDR3 reads CASSTTSGGIISQYF. CDR3 in DNA: TGTGCCAGCAGCACAACTTCGGGGGGAATTATCTCGCAGTATTTT. This chain joins TRBV5-4 and TRBJ2-3; 7 bases fit TRBD2. This CDR3 contains 15 residues. CDR1 and CDR2 (germline): SGHNT, YYREEE (reference sequence). V gave up 4 bases and J gave up 10 bases; unmatched junction bases: 15.

The chain couples TRBV7-3 to TRBJ2-7; either TRBD1 or TRBD2 may fit D (6 bases each). Germline CDR1 SGHTA, CDR2 FQGTGA. The V end lost 6 bases, the J end lost 4 bases, and 16 bases lay between the germline ends. The CDR3 totals 14 residues. The CDR3 nucleotides are TGTGCCAGCAGTCAAGCACCGGGGGCTTACGAGCAGTACTTC. It codes for CASSQAPGAYEQYF.

The chain combines TRBV7-3 with TRBJ2-3, with TRBD2 matching 7 bases. The CDR3 is made up of 11 amino acids. CDR1 and CDR2 from the germline V gene are SGHTA and FQGTGA. V was clipped by 4 bases and J by 8 bases; unmatched bases: 0. The CDR3 DNA follows: TGTGCCAGCAGCTCGGGAGGTACGCAGTATTTT. Its protein product is CASSSGGTQYF. Full variable domain (outside the CDR3, taken from reference TRBV7-3 and TRBJ2-3): GAGVSQTPSNKVTEKGKYVELRCDPISGHTALYWYRQSLGQGPEFLIYFQGTGAADDSGLPNDRFFAVRPEGSVSTLKIQRTERGDSAVYLCASSSGGTQYFGPGTRLTVL.

The chain joins TRBV2 to TRBJ2-5; D not certain. CDR1 and CDR2 (germline): SNHLY, FYNNEI. CDR3 length: 10 residues. V lost 6 bases, J lost 7 bases, and 6 bases lay in between. The CDR3 sequence: CASSKATQYF. In nucleotides, the CDR3 is TGTGCCAGCAGCAAAGCGACCCAGTACTTC.

The chain recombines TRBV5-1 with TRBJ2-5; TRBD1 matches at 7 bases. V gave up 3 bases and J gave up 3 bases; unmatched junction bases: 8. Germline V gives CDR1 SGHRS, CDR2 YFSETQ. This CDR3 is 15 amino acids long. This chain's CDR3 is CASSSRDSPKETQYF. The CDR3 DNA reads TGCGCCAGCAGCTCCCGGGACAGCCCGAAAGAGACCCAGTACTTC.

This chain joins TRBV7-2 and TRBJ2-7; D is tentatively TRBD1 or TRBD2 (5 bases each). V was trimmed by 4 bases and J by 3 bases, leaving 13 bases between them. The CDR3 extends over 14 amino acids. CDR1 is SGHTA and CDR2 is FQGNSA in the germline V gene. The CDR3 here is CASSSGRRGYEQYF. CDR3 coding DNA: TGTGCCAGCAGCTCGGGACGGAGAGGCTACGAGCAGTACTTC. Together with reference TRBV7-2 and TRBJ2-7, the CDR3 gives the full variable domain: GAGVSQSPSNKVTEKGKDVELRCDPISGHTALYWYRQSLGQGLEFLIYFQGNSAPDKSGLPSDRFSAERTGGSVSTLTIQRTQQEDSAVYLCASSSGRRGYEQYFGPGTRLTVT.

This clonotype was recorded only once. Here the CDR3 DNA reads TGTGCCAGCTTCTCAGGGGAGACCCAGTACTTC. Residues: CASFSGETQYF. The chain is built from TRBV18 and TRBJ2-5; tentatively, D is TRBD1 (5 bases). CDR1 and CDR2 (germline): KGHSH, LQKENI. V lost 7 bases to trimming and J lost 5 bases, with 8 bases between them. The length of the CDR3 is 11 residues.

V and J are TRBV11-1 and TRBJ2-7; TRBD2 agrees at 7 bases. V was clipped by 4 bases and J by 6 bases; unmatched bases: 9. Germline V CDR1 and CDR2: SGHAT, FQDESV (reference sequence). The length of the CDR3 is 14 residues. The CDR3 DNA sequence: TGTGCCAGCAGCTCCTGGACTAGAACTGGCGAGCAGTACTTC. This sequence encodes CASSSWTRTGEQYF.

The V and J genes are TRBV12-3 or TRBV12-4 and TRBJ2-2; D might be TRBD2 (5 bases). With 10 bases removed from V and 3 bases from J, the gap between germline ends came to 18 bases. This CDR3 is built from 15 residues. DNA of the CDR3: TGTGCCACCAGGCCGGGAACCTTAGACACCGGGGAGCTGTTTTTT. This gives the protein CATRPGTLDTGELFF.

This sequence joins TRBV20-1 and TRBJ1-1; D ambiguous. The germline V gene has CDR1 DFQATT and CDR2 SNEGSKA (reference sequence). CDR3 length: 10 amino acids. V shed 6 bases and J shed 10 bases, with 12 bases lying between them. The CDR3 loop is CSAGERPAFF. The CDR3 DNA sequence: TGCAGTGCCGGGGAGAGGCCAGCTTTCTTT.

The gene calls are TRBV6-2 or TRBV6-3 and TRBJ1-1; D is unclear. Germline lookup yields CDR1 MNHEY and CDR2 SVGEGT. Trimming removed 8 bases at V and 0 bases at J, with 7 bases between. This CDR3 region has 12 residues. The CDR3 reads CASGEVNTEAFF. CDR3 nucleotide sequence: TGTGCCAGCGGGGAGGTGAACACTGAAGCTTTCTTT.

This chain uses TRBV5-4 with TRBJ1-3; D is ambiguous. Germline V gives CDR1 SGHNT, CDR2 YYREEE (reference sequence). Trimming removed 0 bases from V and 3 bases from J, with 10 bases in between. There are 15 residues in the CDR3. The CDR3 bases are TGTGCCAGCAGCTTGGAGCCACAAAGTGGAAACACCATATATTTT. Residues: CASSLEPQSGNTIYF.

Points on this clonotype: At one end the junction does not follow the germline gene, possibly because of a read error. The rearrangement links TRBV20-1 to TRBJ2-7; TRBD1 matches at 8 bases. Germline V gene lookup returns CDR1 DFQATT and CDR2 SNEGSKA (reference sequence). This CDR3 has 12 amino acids. The CDR3 loop reads CSARDRIYEQYF. The CDR3 coding sequence is TGCAGCGCTAGGGACAGGATCTACGAGCAGTACTTC.

The V and J genes are TRBV5-1 and TRBJ1-6, with D possibly matching TRBD1 (5 bases). The CDR3 extends over 13 amino acids. The V gene's germline CDR1 is SGHRS and CDR2 YFSETQ. V lost 5 bases and J lost 9, with 12 bases in between. The CDR3 nucleotides are TGCGCCAGCAGGTCAGCCCAGGGTTCACCCCTCCACTTT. Protein: CASRSAQGSPLHF.

The CDR3 spells CASSRGKGGYTF. The CDR3 nucleotides read TGTGCCAGCAGCCGAGGGAAGGGTGGCTACACCTTC. The chain is built from TRBV5-6 and TRBJ1-2, with D unclear. Trimming stripped 4 bases from V and 7 bases from J, with 11 bases between. In germline, CDR1 is SGHDT, CDR2 YYEEEE. The CDR3 is made up of 12 amino acids.

V usage is TRBV5-4 and J usage is TRBJ2-1; 9 nucleotides align to TRBD1. Germline V lookup: CDR1 SGHNT, CDR2 YYREEE (reference sequence). The CDR3 spans 15 residues. Germline trimming cut 3 bases from V and 3 bases from J; bases unmatched to any gene: 4. As DNA, the CDR3 is TGTGCCAGCAGCTGGGACAGGGCAAACTACAATGAGCAGTTCTTC. Residues: CASSWDRANYNEQFF.

The chain employs TRBV5-1 and TRBJ1-1; 12 bases are shared with TRBD1. The CDR3 has 16 residues. Germline V gene sequence: CDR1 SGHRS, CDR2 YFSETQ. The junction had 3 bases not matched to a gene; V was cut back by 2 bases and J by 1 base. Here the CDR3 DNA reads TGCGCCAGCAGCTTAGCGGGACAGGGGGCGAACACTGAAGCTTTCTTT. Encoded protein: CASSLAGQGANTEAFF.

The chain has TRBV19 and TRBJ1-6; D perhaps matches TRBD1 (5 bases). The CDR3 has 17 residues. CDR1 LNHDA and CDR2 SQIVND come from the germline V gene (reference sequence). The V and J ends lost 2 bases and 5 bases respectively, with 16 bases between them. The DNA of the CDR3 is TGTGCCAGTAGTATACCCCTCGCAGGGTCGGATAATTCACCCCTCCACTTT. As protein: CASSIPLAGSDNSPLHF.

The chain combines TRBV29-1 with TRBJ1-5; D not certain. Trimming shortened V by 4 bases and J by 3 bases, and 10 bases separated the two germline ends. The CDR3 runs 13 residues. Germline CDR1 reads SQVTM; CDR2 reads ANQGSEA. Written as DNA, the CDR3 is TGCAGCGTTGGGGTGGGGATCAATCAGCCCCAGCATTTT. This gives the protein CSVGVGINQPQHF.

The chain is built from TRBV18 and TRBJ2-7; D may correspond to TRBD1 or TRBD2 (5 bases each). Between the trimmed V and J ends, which lost 2 bases and 6 bases, there was a span of 14 bases. Germline-derived CDR1 and CDR2 are KGHSH and LQKENI. The CDR3 consists of 14 residues. The CDR3 sequence is CASSPVVGTGEQYF. CDR3 sequence (DNA): TGTGCCAGCTCACCAGTGGTAGGGACCGGCGAGCAGTACTTC.

The rearrangement links TRBV24-1 to TRBJ1-5; no clear D gene. CDR3 length: 14 amino acids. The V end was cut by 2 bases, the J end by 6 bases, with 10 bases between. Germline V lookup: CDR1 KGHDR, CDR2 SFDVKD. The CDR3 spells CATSDSGPGQPQHF. CDR3 bases: TGTGCCACCAGTGATTCCGGACCTGGTCAGCCCCAGCATTTT.